This T cell receptor beta chain was recorded in a study of blood T cell repertoires in COVID-19. Germline V CDR1 and CDR2: SGHRS, YFSETQ. V lost 6 bases and J lost 5, with 18 bases in between. This CDR3 is 14 amino acids long. Produced via immunoSEQ multiplex PCR; TCRdb's table is partial and in-frame only. The sample lists 350,000 or so clones, about 92% occurring once. The rearrangement joins TRBV5-1 to TRBJ2-7; perhaps TRBD2 as D (6 bases). The receptor's source is a woman aged 60 to 75 with COVID-19, enrolled during active disease. Sequencing was performed on peripheral blood. CDR3 amino acids: CASTLTEGVHEQYF. CDR3 bases: TGCGCCAGCACATTAACGGAGGGTGTCCACGAGCAGTACTTC.